This T cell receptor (beta chain) was sequenced in a study of cytotoxic CD8 clonotypes in ibrutinib-treated CLL. Assay: immunoSEQ multiplex PCR; the TCRdb copy retains only in-frame clones and omits some. Of 50,000 or so clones detected, roughly three fifths appear once; the ten largest clones hold around 30%. The CDR3 has 12 amino acids. CDR1 is SGHAT and CDR2 is FQNNGV in the germline V gene. A note on this clone: An end of the junction differs from the germline gene, which may be a read error.

The sample here was PBMCs, taken after 24 months of ibrutinib treatment. V gene TRBV11-2 combines with J gene TRBJ1-2; no clear D. This receptor was obtained from a human donor with chronic lymphocytic leukemia. In nucleotides, the CDR3 is TGTGCCAGCAGCCTAGAGTCGTATGGCTACACCTTC. This sequence encodes CASSLESYGYTF.